This T cell receptor beta chain was retrieved from a study of blood T cell repertoires in COVID-19. The germline V gene has CDR1 LNHDA and CDR2 SQIVND (reference sequence). The CDR3 spans 14 residues. Trimming cost V 0 bases and J 5 bases, with 11 bases left between them. Sequencing used immunoSEQ multiplex PCR; TCRdb keeps in-frame clones, though not all of them. Of about 300,000 clones listed, under 90% were seen once; the top ten hold roughly 2.9%. This receptor was identified in a woman aged 45-65 years who had been exposed to COVID-19. This chain connects TRBV19 to TRBJ2-7, with D possibly matching TRBD1 (6 bases). The sequencing input was PBMCs or T cells enriched from blood (not recorded which). The CDR3 nucleotides read TGTGCCAGTAGTATAGACAGGGGTCGGAACGAGCAGTACTTC. This gives the protein CASSIDRGRNEQYF. Full variable domain (remainder filled in from reference TRBV19 and TRBJ2-7): DGGITQSPKYLFRKEGQNVTLSCEQNLNHDAMYWYRQDPGQGLRLIYYSQIVNDFQKGDIAEGYSVSREKKESFPLTVTSAQKNPTAFYLCASSIDRGRNEQYFGPGTRLTVT.